The next 9 T cell receptor beta chains were all read from a single sample in a study of blood T cells in healthy people across ages. The authors ran a second PCR of about 6 to 11 cycles using a sample-barcoded 5' primer and a J-beta primer mix. TCRdb reanalysed the 5' RACE reads using MiXCR and keeps one entry per CDR3 protein. Of about 1.4 million distinct CDR3 sequences in the sample, approximately 59% were seen once. Material: blood. These receptors all stem from a man younger than 35 in good health.

V is TRBV2 and J is TRBJ2-1; weak D call: TRBD1 (6 bases). Germline CDR1 SNHLY, CDR2 FYNNEI. Between the trimmed V and J ends, which lost 7 bases and 11 bases, there was a span of 15 bases. This CDR3 is 12 amino acids long. CDR3 sequence: CASKSGDTKQFF. The CDR3 coding sequence is TGTGCCAGCAAATCCGGGGACACCAAGCAGTTCTTC. The full variable domain, completed using reference TRBV2 and TRBJ2-1, is EPEVTQTPSHQVTQMGQEVILRCVPISNHLYFYWYRQILGQKVEFLVSFYNNEISEKSEIFDDQFSVERPDGSNFTLKIRSTKLEDSAMYFCASKSGDTKQFFGPGTRLTVL.

This chain links TRBV12-3 or TRBV12-4 with TRBJ2-5; tentative D call: TRBD2 (5 bases). The ends were cut back, 6 bases at V and 1 base at J, with 15 bases in the middle. This CDR3 spans 15 amino acids. CDR3 in amino acids: CASSPFSSSQETQYF. Here the CDR3 DNA reads TGTGCCAGCAGCCCATTCTCTAGCAGCCAAGAGACCCAGTACTTC.

The CDR3 is CSVSGGPKGALYNEQYF. In DNA, the CDR3 is TGCAGCGTATCGGGGGGGCCGAAAGGCGCGCTCTACAATGAGCAGTACTTC. The chain has TRBV29-1 and TRBJ2-7, with TRBD2 matching 8 bases. Germline V lookup: CDR1 SQVTM, CDR2 ANQGSEA. The CDR3 consists of 17 residues. The V segment lost 6 bases and the J segment 7 bases; nucleotides outside the gene matches: 23.

The chain is built from TRBV4-1 and TRBJ1-5; D unclear. The V gene's germline CDR1 is MGHRA and CDR2 YSYEKL. V dropped 1 base and J dropped 4 bases, with 5 bases sitting between them. This CDR3 region has 13 residues. The chain's CDR3 is CASSQVMNQPQHF. CDR3 sequence (DNA): TGCGCCAGCAGCCAAGTAATGAATCAGCCCCAGCATTTT.

V usage is TRBV7-2 and J usage is TRBJ2-1; the D gene is possibly TRBD1 (5 bases). This CDR3 comprises 12 residues. The germline CDR1 and CDR2 sequences are SGHTA and FQGNSA. V was pared by 10 bases and J by 4 bases, with 11 bases between. The CDR3 is CAIDRFYNEQFF. CDR3 in DNA: TGTGCCATCGACAGATTTTACAATGAGCAGTTCTTC.

As concerns this clonotype: A read error is likely, as this CDR3 ends without the conserved phenylalanine or tryptophan. This chain uses TRBV29-1 with TRBJ2-4, with D maybe TRBD1 (6 bases). This CDR3 has 13 residues. V was clipped by 4 bases and J by 2 bases, with 9 bases between them. Germline CDR1 is SQVTM and CDR2 is ANQGSEA. Here the CDR3 DNA reads TGCAGCGTTGGGGGGCGAACCAAAAACATTCAGTACCTC. Amino acid sequence: CSVGGRTKNIQYL.

The genes are TRBV6-5 and TRBJ2-7, with 8 nucleotides matching TRBD1. Matching the DNA end better, TRBJ2-5 makes the J call doubtful. CDR3 length: 15 residues. CDR1 and CDR2 from the germline V gene are MNHEY and SVGAGI. The CDR3: CASSGNRDRPGTQYF. CDR3 sequence (DNA): TGTGCCAGCAGTGGTAATAGGGACAGGCCAGGGACCCAGTACTTC.

V gene TRBV4-1 combines with J gene TRBJ2-7; TRBD2 is a possible D gene (5 bases). The CDR3 is 13 residues long. The V end lost 0 bases, the J end lost 5 bases, and 8 bases lay between the germline ends. Germline assignment: CDR1 MGHRA and CDR2 YSYEKL. The CDR3 DNA is TGCGCCAGCAGCCAAGATGAGGGAGACGAGCAGTACTTC. It is translated as CASSQDEGDEQYF.

This chain connects TRBV12-3 or TRBV12-4 to TRBJ2-1; 10 nucleotides match TRBD2. The V and J ends lost 6 bases and 6 bases, in that order; junction bases with no gene match: 14. This CDR3 contains 17 residues. CDR3: CASSTDLAGDNGNEQFF. The CDR3 coding sequence is TGTGCCAGCAGCACCGACCTAGCGGGAGATAACGGCAATGAGCAGTTCTTC.